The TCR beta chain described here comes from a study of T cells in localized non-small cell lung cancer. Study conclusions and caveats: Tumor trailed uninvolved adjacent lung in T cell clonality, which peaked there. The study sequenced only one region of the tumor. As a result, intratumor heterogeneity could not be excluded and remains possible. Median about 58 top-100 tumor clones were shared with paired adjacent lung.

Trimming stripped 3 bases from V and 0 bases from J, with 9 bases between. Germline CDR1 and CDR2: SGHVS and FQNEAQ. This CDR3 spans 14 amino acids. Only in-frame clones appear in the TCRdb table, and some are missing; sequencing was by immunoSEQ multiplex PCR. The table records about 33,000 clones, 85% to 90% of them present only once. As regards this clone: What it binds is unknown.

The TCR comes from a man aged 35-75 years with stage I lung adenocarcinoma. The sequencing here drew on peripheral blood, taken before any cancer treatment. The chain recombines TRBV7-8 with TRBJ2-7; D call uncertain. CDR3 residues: CASSFDGNSYEQYF. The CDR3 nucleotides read TGTGCCAGCAGCTTTGACGGTAACTCCTACGAGCAGTACTTC. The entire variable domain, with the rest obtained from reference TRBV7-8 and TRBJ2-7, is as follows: GAGVSQSPRYKVAKRGQDVALRCDPISGHVSLFWYQQALGQGPEFLTYFQNEAQLDKSGLPSDRFFAERPEGSVSTLKIQRTQQEDSAVYLCASSFDGNSYEQYFGPGTRLTVT.